The rows below give T cell receptor beta chains drawn from one sample of a study of neurological immune-mediated disorders. TCRdb ran MiXCR on the 5' RACE reads and lists one entry per CDR3 protein. There are approximately 80,000 distinct CDR3 sequences in the sample; around 4% occur only once, and 5% to 6% lies in the top ten. Source material: PBMCs. These receptors all stem from a woman in her sixties or seventies with multiple sclerosis. Each CDR3 is given with its conserved first and last residue. The D gene is left open where the match is weak. Expanded clones get a size class; other rows say once, few or many, or leave the size out.

>many|-|TRBJ1-1|TRBV20-1
CSASFQGRRTEAFF
TGCAGTGCTAGTTTCCAGGGTCGACGAACTGAAGCTTTCTTT
>many|TRBD1|TRBJ1-2|TRBV20-1
CSARDRVEVGYTF
TGCAGTGCTCGGGACAGGGTGGAAGTTGGCTACACCTTC
>many|-|TRBJ1-2|TRBV5-1
CASSLSGTGAYGYTF
TGCGCCAGCAGCTTGTCGGGCACGGGAGCCTATGGCTACACCTTC
>many|TRBD1|TRBJ1-1|TRBV7-2
CASSVQGVLNTEAFF
TGTGCCAGCAGCGTCCAGGGGGTCCTGAACACTGAAGCTTTCTTT
>-|-|TRBJ2-7|TRBV4-3
CASSQDRGYEQYF
TGCGCCAGCAGCCAAGATCGGGGCTACGAGCAGTACTTC
>many|TRBD1|TRBJ2-1|TRBV29-1
CSVGGDRAFYNEQFF
TGCAGCGTTGGGGGGGACAGGGCCTTTTACAATGAGCAGTTCTTC
>many|TRBD2|TRBJ2-1|TRBV20-1
CSAVLAGGKGEQFF
TGCAGTGCCGTACTAGCGGGGGGAAAGGGTGAGCAGTTCTTC
>many|-|TRBJ1-2|TRBV6-5
CASSYSDWFYGYTF
TGTGCCAGCAGTTACTCGGATTGGTTCTATGGCTACACCTTC
>few|-|TRBJ2-1|TRBV7-2
CASSLVGSRGVNEQFF
TGTGCCAGCAGCTTAGTCGGGTCTCGAGGGGTGAATGAGCAGTTCTTC
>many|TRBD1|TRBJ2-7|TRBV7-9
CASSQRAGTGGYEQYF
TGTGCCAGCAGCCAAAGAGCCGGGACAGGGGGCTACGAGCAGTACTTC
>many|-|TRBJ1-5|TRBV20-1
CSARDQGHSNQPQHF
TGCAGTGCTAGAGATCAGGGTCATAGCAATCAGCCCCAGCATTTT
>many|-|TRBJ2-6|TRBV7-2
CASSLAFTGANVLTF
TGTGCCAGCAGCTTAGCGTTCACCGGGGCCAACGTCCTGACTTTC
>many|-|TRBJ1-1|TRBV12-3/TRBV12-4
CAIGFGGMGTEAFF
TGTGCCATCGGATTTGGGGGGATGGGCACTGAAGCTTTCTTT
>many|TRBD1|TRBJ2-1|TRBV5-1
CASSRTGPSYNEQFF
TGCGCCAGCAGCCGGACAGGGCCCTCCTACAATGAGCAGTTCTTC
>few|-|TRBJ2-1|TRBV6-1
CASSENGFFDEQFF
TGTGCCAGCAGTGAGAATGGTTTTTTCGATGAGCAGTTCTTC
>many|-|TRBJ2-1|TRBV27
CASSTPFGGYNEQFF
TGTGCCAGCAGTACCCCCTTCGGAGGTTACAATGAGCAGTTCTTC
>many|-|TRBJ2-5|TRBV5-1
CASSPGRTQETQYF
TGCGCCAGCAGCCCAGGGAGGACGCAAGAGACCCAGTACTTC
>many|TRBD1|TRBJ1-6|TRBV20-1
CSGRRDRGFSPLHF
TGCAGTGGGCGCAGGGACAGGGGGTTCTCACCCCTCCACTTT
>many|TRBD1|TRBJ1-5|TRBV6-5
CASRRKGTGNQPQHF
TGTGCCAGCAGGCGAAAAGGGACAGGGAATCAGCCCCAGCATTTT
>many|-|TRBJ2-3|TRBV24-1
CATSDRPSASSTDTQYF
TGTGCCACCAGTGATAGGCCTAGCGCTTCTAGCACAGATACGCAGTATTTT
>many|-|TRBJ2-3|TRBV20-1
CSARDRKIAVSYTDTQYF
TGCAGTGCTAGAGATCGCAAAATAGCGGTCTCCTACACAGATACGCAGTATTTT
>many|-|TRBJ2-5|TRBV7-2
CASSLNPGQRETQYF
TGTGCCAGCAGCTTAAACCCGGGACAAAGGGAGACCCAGTACTTC
>-|-|TRBJ2-2|TRBV4-2
CASSQQVQNTGELFF
TGTGCCAGCAGCCAACAGGTTCAGAACACCGGGGAGCTGTTTTTT
>many|-|TRBJ1-1|TRBV5-1
CASSPGHGNTEAFF
TGCGCCAGCAGCCCCGGACACGGGAACACTGAAGCTTTCTTT
>many|TRBD2|TRBJ2-2|TRBV20-1
CSARDHSTSGGEYTGELFF
TGCAGTGCTAGAGACCACTCGACTAGCGGGGGGGAGTACACCGGGGAGCTGTTTTTT
>many|TRBD1|TRBJ1-1|TRBV15
CATSSRGLGTEAFF
TGTGCCACCAGCAGCAGGGGGCTCGGCACTGAAGCTTTCTTT
>many|-|TRBJ2-4|TRBV20-1
CSARKDRGAENIQYF
TGCAGTGCTAGAAAGGACCGGGGCGCCGAAAACATTCAGTACTTC
>many|-|TRBJ1-1|TRBV6-6
CASSREVGTAGTEAFF
TGTGCCAGCAGTCGTGAGGTGGGGACGGCGGGCACTGAAGCTTTCTTT
>many|-|TRBJ1-1|TRBV4-1
CASSQVRLGGAEAFF
TGCGCCAGCAGCCAAGTAAGGTTGGGGGGCGCTGAAGCTTTCTTT
>many|-|TRBJ2-2|TRBV12-5
CASGRPTDTGELFF
TGTGCTAGTGGACGCCCGACGGACACCGGGGAGCTGTTTTTT
>few|TRBD1|TRBJ1-1|TRBV20-1
CSVDRGSLGNTEAFF
TGCAGTGTCGACAGGGGGAGTCTCGGGAACACTGAAGCTTTCTTT
>many|-|TRBJ2-3|TRBV7-8
CASSERQPTDTQYF
TGTGCCAGCAGCGAACGACAGCCCACAGATACGCAGTATTTT
>many|TRBD1|TRBJ2-2|TRBV7-2
CAILPGQGFTGELFF
TGTGCCATACTACCGGGACAGGGTTTCACCGGGGAGCTGTTTTTT
>many|-|TRBJ1-1|TRBV4-2
CASSQTPRVGRTEAFF
TGTGCCAGCAGCCAGACCCCCAGGGTCGGACGGACTGAAGCTTTCTTT
>many|TRBD1|TRBJ2-7|TRBV4-1
CASSQDGQGNVREQYF
TGCGCCAGCAGCCAAGACGGACAGGGTAACGTCCGCGAGCAGTACTTC
>many|TRBD2|TRBJ2-7|TRBV10-1
CASSTSGYEQYF
TGCGCCAGCAGTACTAGCGGCTACGAGCAGTACTTC